The T cell receptor (beta chain) under discussion was sequenced for a study of identical twins. TCRdb re-analysed the 5' RACE reads in MiXCR, keeping a single row per CDR3 protein. The data hold roughly 700,000 distinct CDR3 sequences, with 8.6% observed a single time. This CDR3 contains 13 residues. V trimming: 4 bases; J trimming: 6 bases; junction bases outside the gene matches: 5. The germline V gene encodes CDR1 SGHRS and CDR2 YFSETQ. The same specimen was also included in a second study, on yellow fever vaccine responses in identical twins.

Sequencing input: PBMCs. The receptor comes from a woman between 18 and 30 years old in good health. This chain joins TRBV5-1 and TRBJ1-1, with 8 bases lining up with TRBD1. CDR3 coding DNA: TGCGCCAGCAGCAAGCAGGACAGGGCTGAAGCTTTCTTT. It encodes CASSKQDRAEAFF.